The rows below give T cell receptor beta chains drawn from one sample of a study of blood T cell repertoires in COVID-19. Assay used: immunoSEQ multiplex PCR; TCRdb lists only in-frame clones, some missing. This sample carries some 350,000 clones, nearly 90% of them seen once, and the ten largest clones take 6.5% to 8%. The sequencing sample was made of peripheral blood. The receptors shown here come from a man younger than 35 with active or convalescent COVID-19. CDR3s include the opening cysteine and the closing phenylalanine or tryptophan. Each record gives: V gene, clone size, D gene, J gene, CDR3 DNA, CDR3 protein. The D gene is left open where the match is weak. A row's size may be missing; if present it is once, few, many or a size class.

TRBV18	-	TRBD1	TRBJ1-3	TGTGCCAGCTCATTGGGACAGGGTGCGGGAAACACCATATATTTT	CASSLGQGAGNTIYF
TRBV11-2	-	-	TRBJ2-7	TGTGCCAGCAGCCGGACGGACAGCCGGGACGAGCAGTACTTC	CASSRTDSRDEQYF
TRBV27	-	TRBD2	TRBJ2-5	TGTGCCAGCAGTTCTCCCCCCGGGGGGGTAGAGACCCAGTACTTC	CASSSPPGGVETQYF
TRBV11-2	-	TRBD2	TRBJ2-1	TGTGCCAGCACACTCGGACTAGCCAACAATGAGCAGTTCTTC	CASTLGLANNEQFF
TRBV29-1	-	TRBD1	TRBJ1-2	TGCAGCGTAGAGGGGGGTAAGGGGGCGCAAGACTATGGCTACACCTTC	CSVEGGKGAQDYGYTF
TRBV6-6	-	-	TRBJ1-3	TGTGCCAGCATTCAGACGGGAACTGGAAACACCATATATTTT	CASIQTGTGNTIYF
TRBV19	once	-	TRBJ1-4	TGTGCCAGTAGTATCGGCAGGGGATATAATGAAAAACTGTTTTTT	CASSIGRGYNEKLFF
TRBV10-2	-	-	TRBJ2-7	TGCGCCAGCAGTGAGTCCTTCAGGACCCGGGGTCGGTACGAGCAGTACTTC	CASSESFRTRGRYEQYF
TRBV5-6	-	-	TRBJ1-6	TGTGCCACAACTAGCGCAGGGTTGGGAAATTCACCCCTCCACTTT	CATTSAGLGNSPLHF
TRBV20-1	-	TRBD2	TRBJ2-7	TGCAGTGCTAGTAGGCCTAGCGGGAGTTACGAGCAGTACTTC	CSASRPSGSYEQYF
TRBV7-2	-	-	TRBJ2-3	TGTGCCAGCAGCTCGCGCCGGAGCCGGGATACGCAGTATTTT	CASSSRRSRDTQYF
TRBV5-4	-	-	TRBJ2-1	TGTGCCAGCAGCAGGGGGACGGAACCCTACAATGAGCAGTTCTTC	CASSRGTEPYNEQFF
TRBV10-3	-	TRBD1	TRBJ1-3	TGTGCCATCAGTGAGTTCGGGACAGGCCTTGGATATTTT	CAISEFGTGLGYF
TRBV11-2	-	-	TRBJ1-5	TGTGCCAGCAGCTTAGAGGGGGGGCCCCAGCATTTT	CASSLEGGPQHF
TRBV12-3/TRBV12-4	-	TRBD1	TRBJ1-2	TGTGCCAGCAGGGGACAGGGTGATGGCTACACCTTC	CASRGQGDGYTF
TRBV24-1	-	-	TRBJ2-7	TGTGCCACCAGTGATTCCCGCTACGAGCAGTACTTC	CATSDSRYEQYF
TRBV28	-	-	TRBJ1-5	TGTGCCAGCAGTACAAAACCACAGAGGGCCCGTAATCAGCCCCAGCATTTT	CASSTKPQRARNQPQHF
TRBV7-2	-	TRBD1	TRBJ1-6	TGTGCCAGCAGCTTAGAGGGACAGGTGTTAGGATCACCCCTCCACTTT	CASSLEGQVLGSPLHF
TRBV27	-	TRBD2	TRBJ2-2	TGTGCCAGCAGTTTGCTAGCGGTGGCGAACACCGGGGAGCTGTTTTTT	CASSLLAVANTGELFF
TRBV12-3/TRBV12-4	-	-	TRBJ2-7	TGTGCCAGCAGAGGGGGTTCCCACGAGCAGTACTTC	CASRGGSHEQYF
TRBV5-1	-	TRBD1	TRBJ1-5	TGCGCCAGCAGCTTTACAGGGGATAGCAATCAGCCCCAGCATTTT	CASSFTGDSNQPQHF
TRBV5-6	-	TRBD1	TRBJ1-4	TGTGCCAGCAGCCCGGATTGGGGGACAGGGGGACGTGAAAAACTGTTTTTT	CASSPDWGTGGREKLFF
TRBV11-3	-	-	TRBJ2-1	TGTGCCAGCAGCTTGTCGGTCGGGAGCGAGCAGTTCTTC	CASSLSVGSEQFF
TRBV9	-	-	TRBJ1-1	TGTGCCAGCGCTAACAGGGTCTCGGATACTGAAGCTTTCTTT	CASANRVSDTEAFF
TRBV3-1/TRBV3-2	-	-	TRBJ2-7	TGTGCCAGCAGCCAAGATCGTGGTACGGGGACACCCTACTACGAGCAGTACTTC	CASSQDRGTGTPYYEQYF
TRBV5-1	once	-	TRBJ2-1	TGCGCCAGCAGCTCCATGGTGAGCTCCTACAATGAGCAGTTCTTC	CASSSMVSSYNEQFF
TRBV4-3	once	-	TRBJ2-1	TGCGCCAGCAGCCAAGACCCCACTCGGGGTAATGAGCAGTTCTTC	CASSQDPTRGNEQFF
TRBV7-2	-	TRBD1	TRBJ2-7	TGTGCCAGCAGCTATCGCCCGCGACAGGGGTACGAGCAGTACTTC	CASSYRPRQGYEQYF
TRBV7-7	-	-	TRBJ2-1	TGTGCCAGCAGCTCGGGATCCTACAATGAGCAGTTCTTC	CASSSGSYNEQFF
TRBV19	-	TRBD2	TRBJ2-3	TGTGCCAGTAGTATCCCTCTAGCGGGCACAGATACGCAGTATTTT	CASSIPLAGTDTQYF
TRBV3-1/TRBV3-2	-	-	TRBJ2-1	TGTGCCAGCAGCCAAGATCGAACTCCAGGGAATGAGCAGTTCTTC	CASSQDRTPGNEQFF
TRBV4-3	-	-	TRBJ2-7	TGCGCCAGCAGTTTTGAGGCCGAAAGCTCCTACGAGCAGTACTTC	CASSFEAESSYEQYF
TRBV20-1	-	-	TRBJ1-2	TGCAGTGCTAGTCAGGTTCGGGGAGGCTACACCTTC	CSASQVRGGYTF
TRBV6-5	-	TRBD1	TRBJ1-2	TGTGCCAGCCCGCCCACACCAGGGGGTGGCTACACCTTC	CASPPTPGGGYTF
TRBV12-3/TRBV12-4	-	-	TRBJ1-2	TGTGCCAGCAGCTCCCAAGTAGCCCATGGCTACACCTTC	CASSSQVAHGYTF
TRBV6-5	-	-	TRBJ1-6	TGTGCCAGCAGGATCGAGACAGGATATTCACCCCTCCACTTT	CASRIETGYSPLHF
TRBV19	-	-	TRBJ2-6	TGTGCCAGTAGTATCTCAGGGCGGGGCTCTGGGGCCAACGTGCTGACTTTC	CASSISGRGSGANVLTF
TRBV27	-	-	TRBJ1-1	TGTGCCAGCAGTCCCCTAATGTGGACAAAGAACACTGAAGCTTTCTTT	CASSPLMWTKNTEAFF
TRBV7-2	few	TRBD2	TRBJ2-2	TGTGCCAGCAGCTTTGAAGCGGGAGTTTCCGGGGAGCTGTTTTTT	CASSFEAGVSGELFF
TRBV9	-	TRBD1	TRBJ2-7	TGTGCCAGCAGCTCCCGGGACAGCCCCTACGAGCAGTACTTC	CASSSRDSPYEQYF
TRBV6-2/TRBV6-3	-	-	TRBJ2-3	TGTGCCAGCAGTTACTCGACTTCTGCGCGACTAGGAGATACGCAGTATTTT	CASSYSTSARLGDTQYF
TRBV25-1	-	-	TRBJ1-3	TGTGCCAGCAGTGAAACGAGTTCTGGAAACACCATATATTTT	CASSETSSGNTIYF
TRBV6-5	few	-	TRBJ1-1	TGTGCCAGCGCTAGAGACAGTGAAGCTTTCTTT	CASARDSEAFF
TRBV7-3	-	-	TRBJ2-2	TGTGCCAGCAGCTTCGGGTCGAACACCGGGGAGCTGTTTTTT	CASSFGSNTGELFF
TRBV2	few	-	TRBJ1-5	TGTGCCAGCAGTGCGCAGGGAGGAGAGGGTCAGCCCCAGCATTTT	CASSAQGGEGQPQHF
TRBV4-3	few	-	TRBJ2-3	TGCGCCAGCAGCCAAGATCCTGCAGATACGCAGTATTTT	CASSQDPADTQYF
TRBV18	-	-	TRBJ1-5	TGTGCCAGCTCCCAGGGCTCGGGCAATCAGCCCCAGCATTTT	CASSQGSGNQPQHF
TRBV30	-	-	TRBJ1-2	TGTGCCTGGGGCCCCCACAGCCTGGGCTACACCTTC	CAWGPHSLGYTF
TRBV7-2	-	TRBD2	TRBJ2-1	TGTGCCAGCAGCTTAGTACTAGCGGGAGGAGGCAATGAGCAGTTCTTC	CASSLVLAGGGNEQFF
TRBV2	many	TRBD1	TRBJ1-6	TGTGCCAGCAGTGCTCGGGACAGGGGTTCACCCCTCCACTTT	CASSARDRGSPLHF